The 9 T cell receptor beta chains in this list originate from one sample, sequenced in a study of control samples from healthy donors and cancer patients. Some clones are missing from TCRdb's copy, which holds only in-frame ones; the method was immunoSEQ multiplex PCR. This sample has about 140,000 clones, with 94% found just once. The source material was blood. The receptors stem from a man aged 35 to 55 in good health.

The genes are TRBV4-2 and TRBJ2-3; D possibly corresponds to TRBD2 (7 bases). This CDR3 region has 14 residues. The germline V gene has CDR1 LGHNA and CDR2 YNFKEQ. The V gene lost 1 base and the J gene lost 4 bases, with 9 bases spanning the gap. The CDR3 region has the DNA TGTGCCAGCAGCCAAGGGGAGGGGGCAGATACGCAGTATTTT. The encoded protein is CASSQGEGADTQYF.

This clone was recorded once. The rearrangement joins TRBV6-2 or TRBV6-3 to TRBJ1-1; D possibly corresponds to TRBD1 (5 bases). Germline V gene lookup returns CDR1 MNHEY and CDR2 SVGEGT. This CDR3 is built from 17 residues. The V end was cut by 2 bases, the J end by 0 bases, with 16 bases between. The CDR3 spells CASSYATVIRMNTEAFF. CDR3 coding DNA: TGTGCCAGCAGTTACGCGACAGTGATTCGGATGAACACTGAAGCTTTCTTT.

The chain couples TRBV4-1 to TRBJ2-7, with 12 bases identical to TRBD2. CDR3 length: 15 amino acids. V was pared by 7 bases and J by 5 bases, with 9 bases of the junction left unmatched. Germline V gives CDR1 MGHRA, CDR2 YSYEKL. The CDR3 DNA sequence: TGCGCCAGCACCCCGCTAGCGGGAGGGCCCAACGAGCAGTACTTC. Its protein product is CASTPLAGGPNEQYF.

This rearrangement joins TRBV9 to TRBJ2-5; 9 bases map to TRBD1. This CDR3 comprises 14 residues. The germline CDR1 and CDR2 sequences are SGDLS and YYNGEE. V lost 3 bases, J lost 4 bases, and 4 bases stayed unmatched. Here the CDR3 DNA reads TGTGCCAGCAGCGGAACAGGGGGCTTAGAGACCCAGTACTTC. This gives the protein CASSGTGGLETQYF. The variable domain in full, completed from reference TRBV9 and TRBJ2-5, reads DSGVTQTPKHLITATGQRVTLRCSPRSGDLSVYWYQQSLDQGLQFLIQYYNGEERAKGNILERFSAQQFPDLHSELNLSSLELGDSALYFCASSGTGGLETQYFGPGTRLLVL.

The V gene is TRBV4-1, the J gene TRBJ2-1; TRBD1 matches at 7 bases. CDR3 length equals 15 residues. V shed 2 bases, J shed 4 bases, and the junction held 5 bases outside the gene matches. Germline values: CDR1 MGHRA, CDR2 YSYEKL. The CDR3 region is CASSQQGGQYNEQFF. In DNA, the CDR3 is TGCGCCAGCAGCCAACAAGGGGGACAGTACAATGAGCAGTTCTTC.

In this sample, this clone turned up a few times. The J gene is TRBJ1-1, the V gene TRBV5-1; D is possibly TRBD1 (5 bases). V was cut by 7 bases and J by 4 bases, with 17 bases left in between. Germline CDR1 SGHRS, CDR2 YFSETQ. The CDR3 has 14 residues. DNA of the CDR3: TGCGCCAGCGCATTTAGGGGCGAGGCCACTGAAGCTTTCTTT. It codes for CASAFRGEATEAFF.

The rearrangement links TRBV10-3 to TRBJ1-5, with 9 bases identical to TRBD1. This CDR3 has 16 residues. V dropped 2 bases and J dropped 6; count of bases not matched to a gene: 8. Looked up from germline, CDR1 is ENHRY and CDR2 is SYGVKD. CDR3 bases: TGTGCCATCAGTGAGACCTGGACAGGGGACGGTCAGCCCCAGCATTTT. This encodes CAISETWTGDGQPQHF.

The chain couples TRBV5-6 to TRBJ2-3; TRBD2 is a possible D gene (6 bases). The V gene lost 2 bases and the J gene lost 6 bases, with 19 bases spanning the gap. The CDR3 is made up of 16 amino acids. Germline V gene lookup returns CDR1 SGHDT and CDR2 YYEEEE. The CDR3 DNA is TGTGCCAGCAGCTTTGCCCTCGGGGGTACCGGGGATACGCAGTATTTT. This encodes CASSFALGGTGDTQYF.

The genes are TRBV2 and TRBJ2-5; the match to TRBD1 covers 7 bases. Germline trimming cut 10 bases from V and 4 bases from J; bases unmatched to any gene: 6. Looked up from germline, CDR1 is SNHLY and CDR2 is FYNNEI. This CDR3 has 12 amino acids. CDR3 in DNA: TGTGCCACCACATACAGGGGAGAGACCCAGTACTTC. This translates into CATTYRGETQYF. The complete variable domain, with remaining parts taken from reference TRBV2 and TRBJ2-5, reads EPEVTQTPSHQVTQMGQEVILRCVPISNHLYFYWYRQILGQKVEFLVSFYNNEISEKSEIFDDQFSVERPDGSNFTLKIRSTKLEDSAMYFCATTYRGETQYFGPGTRLLVL.